The 15 T cell receptor beta chains given below trace back to one sample, sequenced in a study of blood T cell repertoires in COVID-19. Clones were read by immunoSEQ multiplex PCR, and TCRdb kept only the in-frame ones, dropping some. Here the sample spans 250,000 to 300,000 clones, approximately 82% being singletons. Sequenced sample: peripheral blood. The receptors were sampled from a man aged 55 to 69 who had recovered from COVID-19.

The chain carries TRBV19 and TRBJ2-1, with 8 bases identical to TRBD2. The length of the CDR3 is 15 residues. Germline V gene data show CDR1 as LNHDA and CDR2 as SQIVND (reference sequence). V was pared by 6 bases and J by 8 bases, with 12 bases of the junction left unmatched. Here the CDR3 reads CASSKEPGTSDEQFF. CDR3 bases: TGTGCCAGTAGCAAGGAACCCGGGACTAGTGATGAGCAGTTCTTC.

The chain links TRBV6-5 to TRBJ2-5; D perhaps matches TRBD2 (6 bases). Trimming stripped 6 bases from V and 7 bases from J, with 12 bases between. Germline loops: CDR1 MNHEY, CDR2 SVGAGI. The CDR3 sequence is 12 residues long. CDR3 loop: CASRGTLRTQYF. The CDR3 coding sequence is TGTGCCAGCAGGGGGACTTTACGGACCCAGTACTTC.

The V call is TRBV3-1 (or the pseudogene TRBV3-2), the J call TRBJ2-3, with TRBD1 matching over 7 bases. The V segment lost 4 bases and the J segment 2 bases; nucleotides outside the gene matches: 6. The CDR3 spans 15 residues. In germline, CDR1 is LGHDT, CDR2 YNNKEL (reference sequence). The CDR3 sequence is CASSPDRQNTDTQYF. The CDR3 coding sequence is TGTGCCAGCAGCCCGGACAGGCAAAACACAGATACGCAGTATTTT.

A single count supports this clone. The chain has TRBV20-1 and TRBJ2-7, with TRBD2 matching 10 bases. This CDR3 is 15 amino acids long. Germline V gives CDR1 DFQATT, CDR2 SNEGSKA (reference sequence). V gave up 3 bases and J gave up 4 bases; unmatched junction bases: 9. CDR3: CSASGLAGVVYEQYF. CDR3 DNA sequence: TGCAGTGCTAGTGGGCTAGCGGGAGTTGTATACGAGCAGTACTTC.

The chain joins TRBV7-9 to TRBJ2-3, with TRBD2 matching over 7 bases. Losses at the gene ends were 11 bases for V and 0 bases for J; bases not matched to a gene: 2. The germline V gene encodes CDR1 SEHNR and CDR2 FQNEAQ (reference sequence). The CDR3 covers 12 residues. The CDR3 spells CAGGVSTDTQYF. The DNA for the CDR3 is TGTGCCGGGGGGGTGAGCACAGATACGCAGTATTTT.

This chain links TRBV11-2 with TRBJ2-2; TRBD2 agrees at 15 bases. The CDR3 runs 17 residues. Germline V gene data show CDR1 as SGHAT and CDR2 as FQNNGV. The V gene end was trimmed by 5 bases and the J gene end by 5 bases; junction bases not matched to a gene: 6. This CDR3 is CASSPGLAGGQTGELFF. The CDR3 coding sequence is TGTGCCAGCAGCCCCGGACTAGCGGGGGGGCAGACCGGGGAGCTGTTTTTT.

The V call is TRBV9, the J call TRBJ2-2; tentative D call: TRBD2 (6 bases). Between the trimmed V and J ends, which lost 2 bases and 6 bases, there was a span of 14 bases. This CDR3 has 15 residues. Per the germline V gene, CDR1 is SGDLS and CDR2 is YYNGEE. The CDR3 here is CASSVVGGFPGELFF. CDR3 DNA sequence: TGTGCCAGCAGCGTGGTGGGGGGATTCCCCGGGGAGCTGTTTTTT.

This chain links TRBV28 with TRBJ2-7; the D gene is possibly TRBD1 (6 bases). This CDR3 has 15 residues. V lost 2 bases to trimming and J lost 1 base, with 12 bases between them. Looked up from germline, CDR1 is MDHEN and CDR2 is SYDVKM. The CDR3 DNA follows: TGTGCCAGCAGTTTAGTGGGGGCTCGGTCCTACGAGCAGTACTTC. Translating it yields CASSLVGARSYEQYF.

J is TRBJ2-7 and V is TRBV5-1; 14 nucleotides match TRBD2. This CDR3 has 20 amino acids. V shed 2 bases, J shed 5 bases, and the junction held 18 bases outside the gene matches. The germline V gene has CDR1 SGHRS and CDR2 YFSETQ. The CDR3 region is CASSLVRPGTSGRSVHEQYF. Here the CDR3 DNA reads TGCGCCAGCAGCTTAGTAAGACCCGGGACTAGCGGGAGAAGTGTCCACGAGCAGTACTTC.

V usage is TRBV14 and J usage is TRBJ2-5; 9 positions agree with TRBD2. CDR1 and CDR2 from the germline V gene are SGHDN and FVKESK. There are 15 residues in the CDR3. The junction had 8 bases not matched to a gene; V was cut back by 4 bases and J by 5 bases. CDR3 DNA sequence: TGTGCCAGCAGCCGAGGTAGCGGGGGTGTTGAGACCCAGTACTTC. Residues: CASSRGSGGVETQYF.

This clone showed up just once. The chain joins TRBV27 to TRBJ2-1, with 8 nucleotides matching TRBD2. The CDR3 sequence is 13 residues long. Germline V lookup: CDR1 MNHEY, CDR2 SMNVEV (reference sequence). The junction had 7 bases not matched to a gene; V was cut back by 6 bases and J by 9 bases. The CDR3 loop is CASSPGGVVEQFF. The CDR3 nucleotides read TGTGCCAGCAGCCCCGGGGGGGTCGTTGAGCAGTTCTTC.

The V call is TRBV7-9, the J call TRBJ1-1, with a weak D call TRBD1 (6 bases). Per the germline V gene, CDR1 is SEHNR and CDR2 is FQNEAQ (reference sequence). This CDR3 spans 13 amino acids. V lost 10 bases and J 1 base, leaving 13 bases between the germline ends. CDR3 nucleotides: TGTGCCAAGCGGGACATGGGGAACACTGAAGCTTTCTTT. It encodes CAKRDMGNTEAFF.

The genes are TRBV11-2 and TRBJ2-3; D possibly corresponds to TRBD2 (5 bases). CDR1 is SGHAT and CDR2 is FQNNGV in the germline V gene. V lost 9 bases, J lost 3 bases, and 10 bases lay in between. The CDR3 consists of 12 residues. The CDR3 nucleotides read TGTGCCAGTGGACCGGGGACAGATACGCAGTATTTT. This codes for CASGPGTDTQYF.

CDR3 loop: CATSRVGLAGLTRSTGELFF. CDR3 DNA: TGTGCCACCAGCAGAGTCGGACTAGCGGGACTAACGCGAAGTACCGGGGAGCTGTTTTTT. This chain uses TRBV15 with TRBJ2-2; 12 bases fit TRBD2. Trimming removed 1 base from V and 5 bases from J; junction bases left unmatched: 14. This CDR3 region has 20 residues. CDR1 and CDR2 (germline): LNHNV, YYDKDF (reference sequence). Combining the CDR3 with reference TRBV15 and TRBJ2-2 gives the whole variable domain DAMVIQNPRYQVTQFGKPVTLSCSQTLNHNVMYWYQQKSSQAPKLLFHYYDKDFNNEADTPDNFQSRRPNTSFCFLDIRSPGLGDTAMYLCATSRVGLAGLTRSTGELFFGEGSRLTVL.

The rearrangement links TRBV6-5 to TRBJ2-3; possibly TRBD2 for D (5 bases). The CDR3 is made up of 15 amino acids. Per the germline V gene, CDR1 is MNHEY and CDR2 is SVGAGI. With 2 bases removed from V and 4 bases from J, the gap between germline ends came to 13 bases. The DNA for the CDR3 is TGTGCCAGCAGTTACGGTAGTGAGAGGGCAGATACGCAGTATTTT. Its translation: CASSYGSERADTQYF.